This TCR beta chain was recovered during a study of lymphopenia after photon versus proton radiotherapy. Overall study results and limits: Oligoclonal CD8+ Temra expansion after nadir drove photon patients' diversity drop. Proton therapy kept repertoires fairly stable, unlike photons, which gained effector/memory cells.

As concerns this clone: Its antigen is as yet unknown.

Here immunoSEQ multiplex PCR was the method, and the copy in TCRdb shows in-frame clones only, minus some. In the table there are 50,000 to 70,000 clones, around 87% of which are singletons. This CDR3 comprises 14 residues. The V segment lost 6 bases and the J segment 0 bases; nucleotides outside the gene matches: 5. Per germline, CDR1 SNHLY and CDR2 FYNNEI. Sequencing used peripheral blood, obtained from a patient treated with proton-based radiotherapy. The clonotype was recovered from a man older than 75 with esophageal cancer. The rearrangement uses TRBV2 and TRBJ2-7; TRBD2 matches 7 bases. CDR3 coding DNA: TGTGCCAGCAGCAGCGGGGACGTCTCCTACGAGCAGTACTTC. Protein product: CASSSGDVSYEQYF.